A selection of T cell receptor beta chains follows, all from one sample in a study of cytomegalovirus exposure and HLA in healthy donors. Clones were sequenced by immunoSEQ multiplex PCR, and TCRdb holds only the in-frame ones, with some missing. The sample includes some 140,000 clones, 77% of them seen just once. Sequencing input: PBMCs. The receptors were gathered from a man in his thirties or forties in good health and CMV-seronegative. The CDR3 runs from the conserved cysteine through the conserved F or W. Each record gives: V gene, clone size, J gene, D gene, CDR3 protein, CDR3 DNA. A D gene is named only where the DNA matches it firmly. Some rows mark clone size as missing; the rest say once, few, many or name a class of expanded clone.

>TRBV7-3|-|TRBJ2-7|-
CASSVLPAYEQYF
TGTGCCAGCAGCGTACTACCCGCCTACGAGCAGTACTTC
>TRBV18|-|TRBJ2-3|-
CASSGGLAVTSWDTQYF
TGTGCCAGCTCAGGGGGGCTAGCGGTCACCTCTTGGGATACGCAGTATTTT
>TRBV5-1|-|TRBJ1-5|TRBD1
CASSLGSGGGQPQHF
TGCGCCAGCAGCTTGGGGTCAGGGGGCGGTCAGCCCCAGCATTTT
>TRBV4-1|-|TRBJ2-1|TRBD2
CASSQGPPGLAGGRYNEQFF
TGCGCCAGCAGCCAAGGGCCACCGGGACTAGCGGGAGGGCGGTACAATGAGCAGTTCTTC
>TRBV6-1|-|TRBJ1-5|TRBD1
CASKKTGGNQPQHF
TGTGCCAGCAAGAAGACAGGGGGCAATCAGCCCCAGCATTTT
>TRBV11-3|-|TRBJ2-3|TRBD2
CASSVGVSSGKRDTQYF
TGTGCCAGCAGCGTAGGGGTGTCTAGCGGGAAAAGAGATACGCAGTATTTT
>TRBV7-3|-|TRBJ2-1|TRBD2
CASSYSGAYNEQFF
TGTGCCAGCAGCTATAGCGGGGCCTACAATGAGCAGTTCTTC
>TRBV10-3|once|TRBJ1-1|-
CAISLQGLNTEAFF
TGTGCCATCAGTTTACAGGGCCTGAACACTGAAGCTTTCTTT
>TRBV7-9|once|TRBJ2-2|-
CASFGVRAGELFF
TGTGCCAGCTTCGGGGTCCGCGCCGGGGAGCTGTTTTTT
>TRBV25-1|-|TRBJ1-4|-
CASSLPSTGHEKLFF
TGTGCCAGCAGCTTACCCAGCACAGGTCATGAAAAACTGTTTTTT
>TRBV27|-|TRBJ2-4|TRBD1
CASSLSRSGGKGIQYF
TGTGCCAGCAGTTTATCGAGATCAGGGGGCAAGGGCATTCAGTACTTC
>TRBV4-2|-|TRBJ2-1|TRBD1
CASRGAGTGVGKYNEQFF
TGTGCCAGCAGGGGGGCAGGGACAGGGGTGGGAAAGTACAATGAGCAGTTCTTC
>TRBV28|few|TRBJ1-5|-
CASRRGGGNQPQHF
TGTGCCAGCAGAAGGGGAGGGGGCAATCAGCCCCAGCATTTT
>TRBV7-3|-|TRBJ1-1|-
CASRVGMNTEAFF
TGTGCCAGCCGGGTAGGTATGAACACTGAAGCTTTCTTT
>TRBV6-5|-|TRBJ1-1|-
CASSYSTTGSEAFF
TGTGCCAGCAGTTACTCGACAACAGGGTCTGAAGCTTTCTTT
>TRBV23-1|-|TRBJ2-7|TRBD1
CASSLGTADSYEQYF
TGCGCCAGCAGCCTCGGGACAGCTGACTCCTACGAGCAGTACTTC
>TRBV11-2|-|TRBJ2-1|TRBD2
CASSPRLAGGPNEQFF
TGTGCCAGCAGCCCTCGACTAGCGGGAGGGCCCAATGAGCAGTTCTTC
>TRBV10-1|once|TRBJ1-2|-
CASSQDSFGGYTF
TGCGCCAGCAGTCAGGACAGTTTTGGTGGCTACACCTTC
>TRBV5-1|once|TRBJ2-1|TRBD1
CASSFRTGPYNEQFF
TGCGCCAGCAGCTTCAGGACAGGGCCCTACAATGAGCAGTTCTTC
>TRBV11-2|-|TRBJ2-3|TRBD2
CASSSTSGSTDTQYF
TGTGCCAGCAGCTCAACTAGCGGCAGCACAGATACGCAGTATTTT
>TRBV10-3|-|TRBJ2-2|TRBD1
CAISQGASRTGELFF
TGTGCCATCAGCCAGGGGGCCTCACGCACCGGGGAGCTGTTTTTT
>TRBV5-1|few|TRBJ2-3|TRBD2
CASSLALAGVDTQYF
TGCGCCAGCAGCTTGGCGCTAGCGGGAGTAGATACGCAGTATTTT
>TRBV6-1|-|TRBJ2-5|TRBD2
CASSEIAGGQEIQYF
TGTGCCAGCAGTGAAATAGCGGGCGGCCAAGAGATCCAGTACTTC
>TRBV6-1|-|TRBJ2-7|TRBD1
CASFPGQPYEQYF
TGTGCCAGCTTCCCGGGACAGCCCTACGAGCAGTACTTC
>TRBV7-9|few|TRBJ2-3|TRBD2
CASEASGILRRADTQYF
TGTGCCAGCGAGGCTAGCGGGATCCTCCGAAGGGCAGATACGCAGTATTTT
>TRBV6-1|-|TRBJ2-7|-
CASSEAPGQAYEQYF
TGTGCCAGCAGTGAAGCACCGGGACAAGCCTACGAGCAGTACTTC
>TRBV9|-|TRBJ2-7|TRBD2
CASSAGAGTSASYEQYF
TGTGCCAGCAGCGCCGGAGCCGGGACTAGCGCCTCCTACGAGCAGTACTTC
>TRBV15|-|TRBJ2-1|-
CATSRGHGLLYNEQFF
TGTGCCACCAGCAGAGGCCATGGACTACTTTACAATGAGCAGTTCTTC